This T cell receptor beta chain is from a study of circulating and synovial CD4+ cells in juvenile arthritis. Study results and limitations: CPL and bulk CD4 samples differed at least tenfold in T cell genomes.

As concerns this clone: What it recognizes is unknown.

Clones were read by immunoSEQ multiplex PCR, and TCRdb kept only the in-frame ones, dropping some. The sample holds about 30,000 clones, about 93% seen once. Germline values: CDR1 GTSNPN, CDR2 SVGIG (reference sequence). With V trimmed by 3 bases and J by 1 base, 8 bases remained unmatched. This CDR3 has 15 amino acids. Sample: CD4+ T cells from blood. The chain combines TRBV30 with TRBJ2-7; 8 nucleotides agree with TRBD1. This sequence originates from a human donor with juvenile idiopathic arthritis. In DNA, the CDR3 is TGTGCCTGGAGCGGCAACAGGGGGACATCCTACGAGCAGTACTTC. Amino acid sequence: CAWSGNRGTSYEQYF.